The 12 T cell receptor beta chains reported below all come from one sample, sequenced in a study of tumor-infiltrating lymphocytes in primary liver carcinoma. RNA and DNA were co-extracted from roughly 20-30 mg of unsorted bulk tissue. TCR beta cDNA was prepared out of roughly 0.5 ug total RNA by means of a constant-region primer. ARM-PCR, slightly modified, supplied the TCR beta libraries through three nested multiplex PCR rounds. In the first two PCR rounds, TRBV1-TRBV30 forward primers were paired with a C-beta reverse primer, and each round lasted approximately 10 cycles. TCRdb ran MiXCR on the multiplex PCR reads and lists one entry per CDR3 protein. The sample includes around 56,000 distinct CDR3 sequences, less than 75% of them seen just once. The source material was liver tumor tissue from sampling region 2. The subset here: tumor region T2, inferior pole. The receptors were gathered from a middle-aged man with primary liver carcinoma and hepatitis B virus infection.

In regard to this clonotype: A much bigger clone sits one base away, suggesting this may be a read error. The chain recombines TRBV7-9 with TRBJ2-1; no reliable D call. The ends were cut back, 0 bases at V and 10 bases at J, with 10 bases in the middle. CDR3 size: 13 residues. Per germline, CDR1 SEHNR and CDR2 FQNEAQ (reference sequence). The CDR3, as DNA: TGTGCCAGCAGCTTAGCGTTACAAGCGGAGCAGTTCTTC. Its protein is CASSLALQAEQFF.

The chain has TRBV29-1 and TRBJ1-5; a weak D match, TRBD1 (5 bases). This CDR3 has 13 residues. Germline CDR1 reads SQVTM; CDR2 reads ANQGSEA. CDR3 sequence: CGAGRGANQPQHF. The CDR3 region has the DNA TGCGGCGCCGGAAGGGGAGCGAATCAGCCCCAGCATTTT.

As for this clonotype: Just one base apart from a much larger clone, this may be a read error. This chain links TRBV20-1 with TRBJ1-1, with D hard to call. CDR1 is DFQATT and CDR2 is SNEGSKA in the germline V gene (reference sequence). V was shortened by 5 bases and J by 9 bases, with 13 bases between the two germline ends. The CDR3 runs 11 residues. The CDR3 nucleotides are TGCAGTGCTCCCAGACGGCAGAAAGCTTTCTTT. Translating it yields CSAPRRQKAFF.

For this clonotype: Mismatch with germline at one junction end may stem from a read error. The chain recombines TRBV14 with TRBJ2-1; 8 bases line up with TRBD2. The length of the CDR3 is 16 residues. Germline lookup yields CDR1 SGHDN and CDR2 FVKESK. The CDR3 DNA follows: TGTGCCAGCAGTGCCGTAGCGGGATGGGTAAGCAATGAACAGTTCTTC. The encoded protein is CASSAVAGWVSNEQFF. The full variable domain, in which reference TRBV14 and TRBJ2-1 provide the parts outside the CDR3, is EAGVTQFPSHSVIEKGQTVTLRCDPISGHDNLYWYRRVMGKEIKFLLHFVKESKQDESGMPNNRFLAERTGGTYSTLKVQPAELEDSGVYFCASSAVAGWVSNEQFFGPGTRLTVL.

As concerns this clonotype: A single base separates this from a much larger clone, so it may be a read error. The rearrangement joins TRBV7-9 to TRBJ2-3; unclear D gene. The CDR3 is 14 amino acids. CDR1 and CDR2 (germline): SEHNR, FQNEAQ (reference sequence). CDR3 residues: CASLPNAYTDTQYF. In DNA form, the CDR3 reads TGTGCAAGCCTACCAAACGCCTACACAGATACGCAGTATTTT.

This clonotype was seen ten or more times. The CDR3, as DNA: TGTGCCAGCAGCATCGGGGGACAGGGGGCGAATGAGCAGTTCTTC. It encodes CASSIGGQGANEQFF. V is TRBV28 and J is TRBJ2-1; 12 positions agree with TRBD1. Per the germline V gene, CDR1 is MDHEN and CDR2 is SYDVKM. V shed 6 bases and J 7 bases; nucleotides not matched to a gene: 7. This CDR3 is built from 15 residues.

This clonotype is a singleton in its sample. This chain uses TRBV5-6 with TRBJ2-1; D is ambiguous. Germline loops: CDR1 SGHDT, CDR2 YYEEEE. With 7 bases removed from V and 10 bases from J, the gap between germline ends came to 24 bases. This CDR3 has 15 amino acids. The DNA of the CDR3 is TGTGCCAGCTCCAGGTCCGACACTGAATGGTGGGAGCAGTTCTTC. It specifies CASSRSDTEWWEQFF.

As concerns this clonotype: Germline is not matched at one junction end, which may reflect a read error. V usage is TRBV29-1 and J usage is TRBJ2-5; a weak D match, TRBD2 (6 bases). Germline-derived CDR1 and CDR2 are SQVTM and ANQGSEA. The CDR3 consists of 14 residues. The CDR3 spells CSVEDRVGGETQYF. DNA for the CDR3: TGCAGCGTCGAAGATCGGGTCGGGGGAGAGACCCAGTACTTC.

Only a few counts were recorded for this clonotype. This likely comes from a read error, as the CDR3 has no conserved phenylalanine or tryptophan at its end. The rearrangement links TRBV7-9 to TRBJ1-1; perhaps TRBD1 as D (5 bases). Per the germline V gene, CDR1 is SEHNR and CDR2 is FQNEAQ (reference sequence). The CDR3 loop spans 13 amino acids. Deletions cut 2 bases from V and 7 bases from J, with 11 bases between. This CDR3 reads CASSLNRQGEAFI. CDR3 bases: TGTGCCAGCAGCTTAAATAGGCAGGGTGAAGCTTTCATT.

The chain employs TRBV12-3 or TRBV12-4 and TRBJ2-5; weak D call: TRBD2 (5 bases). This CDR3 region has 11 residues. V lost 9 bases and J 7 bases, leaving 12 bases between the germline ends. CDR3 in amino acids: CARRLEGTQYF. CDR3 DNA sequence: TGTGCCAGACGTTTAGAGGGGACCCAGTACTTC.

As for this clonotype: One end of the junction is discordant with germline, which a read error may explain. This chain uses TRBV4-2 with TRBJ2-1; D is unclear. Germline assignment: CDR1 LGHNA and CDR2 YNFKEQ. The CDR3 length is 13 residues. The CDR3 bases are TGTTCCAGCAGCCAAGCCCCGGTGAATAAGCAGTTCTTC. Translation: CSSSQAPVNKQFF.

Regarding this clonotype: An end of the junction does not agree with germline; a read error may underlie this. The V call is TRBV12-3 or TRBV12-4, the J call TRBJ2-7; 12 bases line up with TRBD1. CDR3 length: 15 amino acids. The CDR3 protein is CASTLGTGGTYEQYF. In nucleotides, the CDR3 is TGTGCCAGCACTTTAGGGACAGGGGGCACTTACGAGCAGTACTTC.